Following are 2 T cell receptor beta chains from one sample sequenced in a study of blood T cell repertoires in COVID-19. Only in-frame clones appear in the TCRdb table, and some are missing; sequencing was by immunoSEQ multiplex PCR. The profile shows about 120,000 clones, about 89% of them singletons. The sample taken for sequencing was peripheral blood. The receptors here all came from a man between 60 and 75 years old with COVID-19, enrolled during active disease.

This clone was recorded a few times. The CDR3 here is CASTETDTQYF. The CDR3, as DNA: TGTGCCAGCACCGAGACAGATACGCAGTATTTT. This rearrangement joins TRBV6-5 to TRBJ2-3; unclear D gene. Germline V gene data show CDR1 as MNHEY and CDR2 as SVGAGI. V gave up 7 bases and J gave up 3 bases, with 5 bases separating them. CDR3 length equals 11 residues.

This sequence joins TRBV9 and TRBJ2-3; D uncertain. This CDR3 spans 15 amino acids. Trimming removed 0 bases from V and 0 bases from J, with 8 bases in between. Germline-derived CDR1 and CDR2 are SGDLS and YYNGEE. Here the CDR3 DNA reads TGTGCCAGCAGCGTAGAACAGAGTAGCACAGATACGCAGTATTTT. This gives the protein CASSVEQSSTDTQYF.